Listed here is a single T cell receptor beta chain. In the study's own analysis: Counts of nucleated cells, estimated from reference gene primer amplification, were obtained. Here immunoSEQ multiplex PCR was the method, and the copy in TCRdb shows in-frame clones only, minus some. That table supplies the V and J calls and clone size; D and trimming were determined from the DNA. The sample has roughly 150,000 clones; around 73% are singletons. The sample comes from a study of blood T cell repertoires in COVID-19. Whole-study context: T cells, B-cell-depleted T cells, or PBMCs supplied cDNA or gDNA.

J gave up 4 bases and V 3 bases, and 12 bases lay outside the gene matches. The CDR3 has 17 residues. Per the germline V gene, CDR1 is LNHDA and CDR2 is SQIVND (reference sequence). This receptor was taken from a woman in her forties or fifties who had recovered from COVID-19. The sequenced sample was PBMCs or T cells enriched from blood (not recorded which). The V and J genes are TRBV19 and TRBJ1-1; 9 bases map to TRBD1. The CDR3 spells CASSILAGTGLGTEAFF. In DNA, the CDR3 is TGTGCCAGTAGTATCTTGGCCGGGACAGGGCTTGGCACTGAAGCTTTCTTT.